These 3 T cell receptor beta chains originate from one sample sequenced in a study of shared T cell receptors in the human thymus. Method: immunoSEQ multiplex PCR; TCRdb's copy keeps in-frame clones and lacks some. The sample consists of hundreds of thousands of clones, about 89% of them appearing once. These sequences were also reported in another study, on human thymus T cells.

The sample taken for sequencing was thymocytes. Receptor source: a boy under three years old with a congenital heart defect.

This sequence joins TRBV6-1 and TRBJ1-1; TRBD1 matches 8 bases. The CDR3 spans 15 residues. Trimming took 7 bases from V and 0 from J; bases not matched to a gene: 7. Germline lookup yields CDR1 MNHNS and CDR2 SASEGT. The CDR3 DNA reads TGTGCCAGCATACTGACAGGGGACATGAACACTGAAGCTTTCTTT. This sequence encodes CASILTGDMNTEAFF.

V and J are TRBV4-1 and TRBJ2-2, with unresolved D. Germline V gives CDR1 MGHRA, CDR2 YSYEKL. The germline V and J ends were trimmed by 0 bases and 6 bases, with 8 bases remaining between them. The CDR3 extends over 14 amino acids. In DNA form, the CDR3 reads TGCGCCAGCAGCCAAGAACTCCCGGCCGGGGAGCTGTTTTTT. This sequence encodes CASSQELPAGELFF.

This chain connects TRBV6-1 to TRBJ1-1; perhaps TRBD1 as D (5 bases). Germline CDR1 reads MNHNS; CDR2 reads SASEGT. V lost 8 bases and J 1 base, leaving 11 bases between the germline ends. The CDR3 has 13 residues. Here the CDR3 DNA reads TGTGCCAGCCTCCGGACATCGAACACTGAAGCTTTCTTT. Encoded protein: CASLRTSNTEAFF.